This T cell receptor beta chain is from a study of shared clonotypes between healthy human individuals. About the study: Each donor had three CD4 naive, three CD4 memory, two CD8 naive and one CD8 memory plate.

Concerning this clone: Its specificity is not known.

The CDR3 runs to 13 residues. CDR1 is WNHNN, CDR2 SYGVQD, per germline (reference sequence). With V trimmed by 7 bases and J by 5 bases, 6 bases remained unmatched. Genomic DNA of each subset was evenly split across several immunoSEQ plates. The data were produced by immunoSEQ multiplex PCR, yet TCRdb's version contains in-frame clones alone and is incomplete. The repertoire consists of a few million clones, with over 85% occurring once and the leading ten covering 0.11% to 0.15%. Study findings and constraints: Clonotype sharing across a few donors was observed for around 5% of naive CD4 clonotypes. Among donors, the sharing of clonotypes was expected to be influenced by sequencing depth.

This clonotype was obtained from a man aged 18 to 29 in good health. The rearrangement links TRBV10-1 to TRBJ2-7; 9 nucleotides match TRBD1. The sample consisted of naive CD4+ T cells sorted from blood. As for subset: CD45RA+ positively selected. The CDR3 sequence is CASNGQGIHEQYF. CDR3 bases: TGCGCCAGCAACGGACAGGGGATACACGAGCAGTACTTC.